This T cell receptor beta chain is drawn from a study of T cell responses to AZD1222 COVID-19 vaccine. Libraries were prepared by immunoSEQ multiplex PCR; TCRdb keeps only in-frame clonotypes and omits some of them. The sample has 150,000 or so clones, over 75% seen once; the top ten hold over 1.1%. The CDR3 is 15 amino acids. V lost 6 bases, J lost 4 bases, and 18 bases lay in between. CDR1 is MNHEY and CDR2 is SVGEGT in the germline V gene. The clonotype originates from an adult in good health. V usage is TRBV6-2 or TRBV6-3 and J usage is TRBJ1-2; D possibly corresponds to TRBD1 (5 bases). The source material was peripheral blood, sampled on day 0 of AZD1222 vaccination. CDR3: CASSPRAGDSYGYTF. DNA of the CDR3: TGTGCCAGCAGCCCGCGGGCAGGAGACAGCTATGGCTACACCTTC.